This T cell receptor beta chain was sequenced for a study of T cells in women clearing cervical HPV infection. The CDR3 runs to 14 residues. The germline V gene has CDR1 KGHSH and CDR2 LQKENI. Method: immunoSEQ multiplex PCR; TCRdb's copy keeps in-frame clones and lacks some. This sample's clone table lists about 22,000 clones. As for this clone: As yet, its antigen is unknown. The read stops 3 residues short of the end of the CDR3; the missing end is completed from the germline J gene.

The study's findings and limits: TRBV6-7 abundance was lower in cases than controls (0.11% versus 0.16%). Repertoire richness, not evenness, was significantly elevated in CIN3+ cases versus controls.

Sequenced material: blood buffy coat. This chain connects TRBV18 to TRBJ2-3; the match to TRBD2 covers 11 bases. The TCR originated in a woman aged 18 to 75 with a cervical HPV16 infection that either progressed to CIN3+ or cleared (not recorded which). The CDR3 here is CASSTSGVQETQYF. The sequenced part of the CDR3 DNA is TGTGCCAGCTCGACTAGCGGGGTACAAGAGACG.